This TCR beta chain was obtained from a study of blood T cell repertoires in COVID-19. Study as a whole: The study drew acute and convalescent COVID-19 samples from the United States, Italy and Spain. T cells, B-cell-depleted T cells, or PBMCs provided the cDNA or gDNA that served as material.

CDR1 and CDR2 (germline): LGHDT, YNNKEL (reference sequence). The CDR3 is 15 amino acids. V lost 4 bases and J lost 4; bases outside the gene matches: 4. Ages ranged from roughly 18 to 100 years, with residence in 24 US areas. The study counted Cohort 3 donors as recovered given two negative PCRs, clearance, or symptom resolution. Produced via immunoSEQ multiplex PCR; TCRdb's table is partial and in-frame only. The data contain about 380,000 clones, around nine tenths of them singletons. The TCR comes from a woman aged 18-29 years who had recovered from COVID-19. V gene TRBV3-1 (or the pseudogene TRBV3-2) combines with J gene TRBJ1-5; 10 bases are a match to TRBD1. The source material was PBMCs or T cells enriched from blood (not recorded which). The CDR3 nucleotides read TGTGCCAGCAGCCGACGGGGACAGGGGAATCAGCCCCAGCATTTT. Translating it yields CASSRRGQGNQPQHF.